Below, 2 T cell receptor beta chains from the same sample are listed, as sequenced in a study of CD8 T cells in Susac syndrome. The RNA input was 0.5 to 1 ug, and it was reverse transcribed with random hexamers. Using its own MiXCR run on the immunoSEQ multiplex PCR reads, TCRdb lists one record per CDR3 protein. The repertoire consists of around 130,000 distinct CDR3 sequences, with around nine tenths occurring once and the leading ten covering over 0.2%. Sample: CD8+ T cells from PBMCs. These receptors were taken from a human donor with multiple sclerosis.

V gene TRBV28 combines with J gene TRBJ2-1, with D unresolved. The germline gives CDR1 MDHEN, CDR2 SYDVKM. This CDR3 contains 14 residues. Trimming removed 7 bases at V and 3 bases at J, with 13 bases between. In DNA, the CDR3 is TGTGCCAGCAACACCGACTCTGTCTACAATGAGCAGTTCTTC. Protein sequence: CASNTDSVYNEQFF.

J is TRBJ1-2 and V is TRBV10-2, with D tentatively TRBD1 (6 bases). CDR3 size: 14 residues. V lost 4 bases to trimming and J lost 4 bases, with 13 bases between them. The V gene's germline CDR1 is WSHSY and CDR2 SAAADI. CDR3 in DNA: TGCGCCAGCAGTGCCCACAGGGCGGCCTATGGCTACACCTTC. Its translation: CASSAHRAAYGYTF.